This entry features one T cell receptor (beta chain) sequence. The CDR3 goes on 3 residues after the read ends, and that part is filled in from the germline J gene. The data derive from a study of T cells in women clearing cervical HPV infection. The CDR3 loop spans 17 amino acids. CDR1 and CDR2 from the germline V gene are SGHRS and YFSETQ. V shed 0 bases and J shed 0 bases, with 15 bases lying between them. Method: immunoSEQ multiplex PCR; TCRdb's copy keeps in-frame clones and lacks some. Here the sample table reports 25,000 to 35,000 clones. This chain links TRBV5-1 with TRBJ1-2; no clear D gene. Input material: blood buffy coat. The source is a woman between 18 and 75 years old with a cervical HPV16 infection that either progressed to CIN3+ or cleared (not recorded which). CDR3 sequence: CASSLGPQTPTNYGYTF. CDR3 DNA (partial): TGCGCCAGCAGCTTGGGACCCCAGACACCTACTAACTATGGC.